Listed below are T cell receptor beta chains from one sample, sequenced in a study of memory CD4+ T cells and cytomegalovirus serostatus. Using immunoSEQ multiplex PCR, the repertoire was profiled, and TCRdb retains in-frame clones only, with some absent. The top ten clones hold less than 4.5% of a sample with about 100,000 clones, about four fifths of them seen once. What was sequenced was memory CD4+ T cells from blood. The receptor source for this set is an adult in good health and CMV-seropositive. Each CDR3 is given with its conserved first and last residue. Each record gives: J gene, D gene, CDR3 length, V gene, clone size, CDR3 DNA, CDR3 protein. A D gene is named only where the DNA matches it firmly. Size is stated for part of the rows, as once, few or many counts, or as a class when the clone is expanded.

TRBJ2-2,NA,18,TRBV7-3,NA,TGTGCCAGCAGCTTATGGTCAGGGGGGCTAGCGAACACCGGGGAGCTGTTTTTT,CASSLWSGGLANTGELFF
TRBJ1-4,NA,12,TRBV19,NA,TGTGCCACAGTCGGCTTTAATGAAAAACTGTTTTTT,CATVGFNEKLFF
TRBJ2-7,NA,16,TRBV28,once,TGTGCCAGCAGCTACTTGGCAGGGTTCAGCTCCTACGAGCAGTACTTC,CASSYLAGFSSYEQYF
TRBJ2-2,NA,12,TRBV28,NA,TGTGCCAGCAATGTAGGGACCGGGGAGCTGTTTTTT,CASNVGTGELFF
TRBJ2-7,NA,12,TRBV2,NA,TGTGCCAGCAGAGACAGTCGCTACGAGCAGTACTTC,CASRDSRYEQYF
TRBJ1-3,NA,14,TRBV10-3,NA,TGTGCCATCAGTGAGTCCAGGTCTGGAAACACCATATATTTT,CAISESRSGNTIYF
TRBJ1-5,NA,13,TRBV28,NA,TGTGGCACGGGTCTCCCGGGCAATCAGCCCCAGCATTTT,CGTGLPGNQPQHF
TRBJ1-1,NA,12,TRBV7-9,NA,TGTGCCAGCAGCTTAGGGACAGTTGAAGCTTTCTTT,CASSLGTVEAFF
TRBJ1-2,NA,13,TRBV28,NA,TGTGCCAGCAGTTTACAGGGGTACTATGGCTACACCTTC,CASSLQGYYGYTF
TRBJ1-4,TRBD1,17,TRBV15,NA,TGTGCCACCAGCAGAGATGAAACAGGGGACCCTAATGAAAAACTGTTTTTT,CATSRDETGDPNEKLFF
TRBJ2-7,NA,13,TRBV6-1,NA,TGTGCCAGCTTCCACAACACCCCCGCCGAGCAGTACTTC,CASFHNTPAEQYF
TRBJ1-1,NA,16,TRBV21-1,NA,TGTGCCAGCATGATCCGGGACAGGGGGCCCACCACTGAAGCTTTCTTT,CASMIRDRGPTTEAFF
TRBJ2-1,NA,13,TRBV7-9,once,TGTGCCAGCAGCCCCCGCAGAGGCAATGAGCAGTTCTTC,CASSPRRGNEQFF
TRBJ2-1,NA,15,TRBV5-1,NA,TGCGCCAGCAGCTTGGCGGACAGCCCGTACAATGAGCAGTTCTTC,CASSLADSPYNEQFF
TRBJ2-4,TRBD1,14,TRBV27,NA,TGTGCCAGCAGTCTAGGACAGGGCAAAAACATTCAGTACTTC,CASSLGQGKNIQYF